This T cell receptor beta chain stems from a study of blood T cell repertoires in COVID-19. Overall study context: The analysed material was cDNA or gDNA that came from T cells, B-cell-depleted T cells, or PBMCs.

Produced via immunoSEQ multiplex PCR; TCRdb's table is partial and in-frame only. In the table there are about 40,000 clones, 75% to 90% of which are singletons. The sample holds a few counts of this clone. This CDR3 spans 14 amino acids. The germline CDR1 and CDR2 sequences are SQVTM and ANQGSEA. With V trimmed by 7 bases and J by 2 bases, 10 bases remained unmatched. The specimen was peripheral blood. The genes are TRBV29-1 and TRBJ2-7, with 8 bases matching TRBD2. This sequence originates from a man aged 45-65 years with active COVID-19. CDR3: CSATSGSDTYEQYF. The CDR3, as DNA: TGCAGCGCCACCAGCGGGAGCGACACCTACGAGCAGTACTTC.